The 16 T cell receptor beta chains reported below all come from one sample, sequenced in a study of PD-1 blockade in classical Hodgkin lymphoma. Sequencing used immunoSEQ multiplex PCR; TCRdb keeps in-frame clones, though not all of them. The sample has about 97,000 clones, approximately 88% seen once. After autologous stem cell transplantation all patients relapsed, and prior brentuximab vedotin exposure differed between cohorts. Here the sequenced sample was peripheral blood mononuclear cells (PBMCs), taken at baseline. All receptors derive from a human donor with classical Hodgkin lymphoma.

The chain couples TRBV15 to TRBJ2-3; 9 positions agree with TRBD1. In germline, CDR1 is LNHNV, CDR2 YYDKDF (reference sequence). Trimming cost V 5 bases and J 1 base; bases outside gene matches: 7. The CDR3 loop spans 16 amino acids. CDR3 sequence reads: CATSSRQGGGTDTQYF. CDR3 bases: TGTGCCACCAGCTCCCGACAGGGGGGGGGCACAGATACGCAGTATTTT.

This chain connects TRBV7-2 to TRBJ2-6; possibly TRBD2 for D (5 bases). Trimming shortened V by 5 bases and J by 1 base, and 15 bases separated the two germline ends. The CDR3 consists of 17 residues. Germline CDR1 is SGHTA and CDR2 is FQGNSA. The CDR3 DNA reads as TGTGCCAGCAGCCCTCTGGCGGGTTCTTCTGGGGCCAACGTCCTGACTTTC. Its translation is CASSPLAGSSGANVLTF.

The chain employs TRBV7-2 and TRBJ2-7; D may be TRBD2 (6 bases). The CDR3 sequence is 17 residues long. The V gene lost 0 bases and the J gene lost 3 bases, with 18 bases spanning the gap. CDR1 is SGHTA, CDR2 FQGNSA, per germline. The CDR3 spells CASSLASGSGPIYEQYF. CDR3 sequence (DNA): TGTGCCAGCAGCTTAGCGTCGGGTAGCGGCCCTATCTACGAGCAGTACTTC.

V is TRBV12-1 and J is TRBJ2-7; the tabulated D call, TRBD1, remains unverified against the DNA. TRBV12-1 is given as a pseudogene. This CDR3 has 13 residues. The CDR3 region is CASSRRTDYEQYF. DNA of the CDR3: TGTGCCAGCAGCCGAAGGACAGACTACGAGCAGTACTTC.

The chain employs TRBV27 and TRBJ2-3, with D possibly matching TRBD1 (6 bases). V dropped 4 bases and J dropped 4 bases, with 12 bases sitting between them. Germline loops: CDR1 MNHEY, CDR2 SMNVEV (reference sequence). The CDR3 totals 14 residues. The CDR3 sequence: CASSWKSGADTQYF. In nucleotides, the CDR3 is TGTGCCAGCAGTTGGAAGTCAGGGGCAGATACGCAGTATTTT.

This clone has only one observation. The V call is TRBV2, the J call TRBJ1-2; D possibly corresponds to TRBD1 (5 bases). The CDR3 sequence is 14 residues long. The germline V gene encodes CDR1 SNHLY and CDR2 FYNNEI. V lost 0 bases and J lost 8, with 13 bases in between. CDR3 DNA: TGTGCCAGCAGTGAAGCGCAGGGTGTTTTAGGCTACACCTTC. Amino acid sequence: CASSEAQGVLGYTF.

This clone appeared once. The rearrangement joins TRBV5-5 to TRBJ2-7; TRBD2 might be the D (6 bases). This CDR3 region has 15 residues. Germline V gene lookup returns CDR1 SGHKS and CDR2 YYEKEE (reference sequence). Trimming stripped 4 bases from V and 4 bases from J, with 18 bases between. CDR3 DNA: TGTGCCAGCAGCCCGGTGCTGGGACTTGGGTACGAGCAGTACTTC. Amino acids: CASSPVLGLGYEQYF.

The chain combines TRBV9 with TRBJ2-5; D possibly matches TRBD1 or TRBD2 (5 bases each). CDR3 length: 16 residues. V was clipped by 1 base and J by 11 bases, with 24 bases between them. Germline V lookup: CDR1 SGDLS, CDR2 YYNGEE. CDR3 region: CASSVFGDRVQGEQYF. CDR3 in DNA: TGTGCCAGCAGCGTATTCGGCGACCGTGTTCAAGGGGAGCAGTACTTC.

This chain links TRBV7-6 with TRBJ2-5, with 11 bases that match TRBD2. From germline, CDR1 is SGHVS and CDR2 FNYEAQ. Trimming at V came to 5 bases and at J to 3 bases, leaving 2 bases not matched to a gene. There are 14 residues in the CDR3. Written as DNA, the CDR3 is TGTGCCAGCAGCATACTAGCGGGAGAAGAGACCCAGTACTTC. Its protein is CASSILAGEETQYF.

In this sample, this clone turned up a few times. The CDR3 nucleotides read TGTGCCAGCAGCGTAGGACAGGTTACGCCATTTACCTACAATGAGCAGTTCTTC. It codes for CASSVGQVTPFTYNEQFF. This chain joins TRBV9 and TRBJ2-1; a possible D gene is TRBD1 (6 bases). There are 18 residues in the CDR3. Looked up from germline, CDR1 is SGDLS and CDR2 is YYNGEE. Trimming took 0 bases from V and 2 from J, leaving 18 bases between them.

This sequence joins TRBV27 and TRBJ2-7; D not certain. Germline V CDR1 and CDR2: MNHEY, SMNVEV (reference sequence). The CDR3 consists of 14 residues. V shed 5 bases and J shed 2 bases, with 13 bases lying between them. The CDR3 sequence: CASSAPGRAYEQYF. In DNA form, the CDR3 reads TGTGCCAGCAGTGCGCCGGGCAGAGCCTACGAGCAGTACTTC.

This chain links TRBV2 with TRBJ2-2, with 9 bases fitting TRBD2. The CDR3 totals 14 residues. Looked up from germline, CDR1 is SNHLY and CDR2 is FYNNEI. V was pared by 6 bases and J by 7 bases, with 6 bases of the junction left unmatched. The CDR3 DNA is TGTGCCAGCAGGAAGGGGACTAGCTACGGGGAGCTGTTTTTT. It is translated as CASRKGTSYGELFF.

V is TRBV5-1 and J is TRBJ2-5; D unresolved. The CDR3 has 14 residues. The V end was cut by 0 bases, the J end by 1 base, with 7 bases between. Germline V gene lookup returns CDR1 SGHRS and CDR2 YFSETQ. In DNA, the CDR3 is TGCGCCAGCAGCTTGGTACAGTTCCAAGAGACCCAGTACTTC. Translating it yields CASSLVQFQETQYF.

CDR3 sequence: CASRPTSGRESREQYF. The CDR3 DNA is TGTGCCAGCAGGCCTACTAGCGGGAGGGAATCGCGAGAGCAGTACTTC. V gene TRBV11-2 combines with J gene TRBJ2-7; 13 bases agree with TRBD2. The CDR3 covers 16 residues. Per the germline V gene, CDR1 is SGHAT and CDR2 is FQNNGV. Trimming took 6 bases from V and 7 from J; bases not matched to a gene: 12.

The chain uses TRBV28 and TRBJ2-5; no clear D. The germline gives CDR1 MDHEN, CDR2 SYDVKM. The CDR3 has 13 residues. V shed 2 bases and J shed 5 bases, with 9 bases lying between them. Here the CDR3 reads CASSLSSTETQYF. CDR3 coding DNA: TGTGCCAGCAGTTTAAGTAGCACTGAGACCCAGTACTTC. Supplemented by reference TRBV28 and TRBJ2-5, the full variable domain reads DVKVTQSSRYLVKRTGEKVFLECVQDMDHENMFWYRQDPGLGLRLIYFSYDVKMKEKGDIPEGYSVSREKKERFSLILESASTNQTSMYLCASSLSSTETQYFGPGTRLLVL.

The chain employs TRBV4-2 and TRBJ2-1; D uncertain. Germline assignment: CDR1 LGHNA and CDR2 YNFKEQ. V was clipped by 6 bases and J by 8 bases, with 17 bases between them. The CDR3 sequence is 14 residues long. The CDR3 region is CASRPLGKMDEQFF. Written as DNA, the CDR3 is TGTGCCAGCAGACCCCTGGGGAAGATGGATGAGCAGTTCTTC.